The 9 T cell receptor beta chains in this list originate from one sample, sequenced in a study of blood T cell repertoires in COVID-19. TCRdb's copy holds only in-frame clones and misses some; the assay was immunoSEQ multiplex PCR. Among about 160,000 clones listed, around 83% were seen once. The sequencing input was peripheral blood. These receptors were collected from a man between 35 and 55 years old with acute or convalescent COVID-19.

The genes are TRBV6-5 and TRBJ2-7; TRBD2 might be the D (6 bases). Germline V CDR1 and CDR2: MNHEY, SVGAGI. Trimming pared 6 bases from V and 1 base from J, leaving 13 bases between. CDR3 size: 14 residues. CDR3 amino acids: CASRTGVWSYEQYF. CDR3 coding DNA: TGTGCCAGCAGAACGGGGGTGTGGTCCTACGAGCAGTACTTC.

CDR3 nucleotide sequence: TGTGCCAGCAGCAACCGGACAGGCCTTGAGTCCTACACCTTC. Protein sequence: CASSNRTGLESYTF. The chain has TRBV21-1 and TRBJ1-2; the listed D gene, TRBD1, was not tested against the DNA. TRBV21-1 is flagged as a pseudogene. The CDR3 contains 14 residues.

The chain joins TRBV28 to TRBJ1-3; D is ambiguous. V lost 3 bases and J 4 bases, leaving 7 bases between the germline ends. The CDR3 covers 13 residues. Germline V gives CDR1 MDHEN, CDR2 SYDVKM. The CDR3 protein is CASSFPLGNTIYF. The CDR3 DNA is TGTGCCAGCAGTTTTCCCCTCGGAAACACCATATATTTT. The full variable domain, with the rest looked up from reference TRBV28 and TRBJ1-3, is DVKVTQSSRYLVKRTGEKVFLECVQDMDHENMFWYRQDPGLGLRLIYFSYDVKMKEKGDIPEGYSVSREKKERFSLILESASTNQTSMYLCASSFPLGNTIYFGEGSWLTVV.

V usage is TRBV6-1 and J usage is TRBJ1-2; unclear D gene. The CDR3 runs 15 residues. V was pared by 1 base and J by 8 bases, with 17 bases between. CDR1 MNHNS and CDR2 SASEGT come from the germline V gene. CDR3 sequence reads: CASSEGSGQPRGYTF. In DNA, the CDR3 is TGTGCCAGCAGTGAAGGATCCGGCCAACCGAGGGGCTACACCTTC.

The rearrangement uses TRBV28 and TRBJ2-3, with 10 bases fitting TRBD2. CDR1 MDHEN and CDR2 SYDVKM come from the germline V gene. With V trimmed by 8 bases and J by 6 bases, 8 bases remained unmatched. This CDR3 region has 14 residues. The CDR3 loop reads CASGSGGAGDTQYF. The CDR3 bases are TGTGCCAGCGGGAGCGGGGGGGCCGGTGATACGCAGTATTTT.

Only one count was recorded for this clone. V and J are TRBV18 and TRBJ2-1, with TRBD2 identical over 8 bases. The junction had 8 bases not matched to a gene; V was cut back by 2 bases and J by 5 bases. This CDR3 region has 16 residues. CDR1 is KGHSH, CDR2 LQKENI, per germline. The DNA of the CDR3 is TGTGCCAGCTCACCATCGAACGGGGGGGCCGACAATGAGCAGTTCTTC. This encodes CASSPSNGGADNEQFF. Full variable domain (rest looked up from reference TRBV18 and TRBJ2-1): NAGVMQNPRHLVRRRGQEARLRCSPMKGHSHVYWYRQLPEEGLKFMVYLQKENIIDESGMPKERFSAEFPKEGPSILRIQQVVRGDSAAYFCASSPSNGGADNEQFFGPGTRLTVL.

The CDR3 sequence is CASSMDSAYEQYF. The CDR3 nucleotides are TGTGCCAGTAGTATGGACAGTGCCTACGAGCAGTACTTC. The rearrangement joins TRBV19 to TRBJ2-7; tentatively, D is TRBD1 (6 bases). This CDR3 is built from 13 residues. Germline values: CDR1 LNHDA, CDR2 SQIVND (reference sequence). The V gene lost 3 bases and the J gene lost 2 bases, with 8 bases spanning the gap.

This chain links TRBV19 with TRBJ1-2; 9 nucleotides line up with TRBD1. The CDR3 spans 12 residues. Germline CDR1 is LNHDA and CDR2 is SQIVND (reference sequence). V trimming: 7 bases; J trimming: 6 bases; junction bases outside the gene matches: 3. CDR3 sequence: CASIQGAHGYTF. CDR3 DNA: TGTGCCAGTATACAGGGGGCGCATGGCTACACCTTC.

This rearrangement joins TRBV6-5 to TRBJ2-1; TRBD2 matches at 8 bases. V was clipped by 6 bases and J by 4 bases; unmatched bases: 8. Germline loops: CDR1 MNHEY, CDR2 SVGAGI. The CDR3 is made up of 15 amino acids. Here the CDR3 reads CASSRETSEYNEQFF. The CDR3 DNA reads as TGTGCCAGCAGCAGAGAGACTAGCGAGTACAATGAGCAGTTCTTC.